Each of the 22 T cell receptor beta chains below was sequenced from the same sample in a study of cytomegalovirus exposure and HLA in healthy donors. PCR was performed using 60 Vbeta and 13 Jbeta primers. The assay was immunoSEQ multiplex PCR, and TCRdb's table has in-frame clones only and misses some. The sample records around 100,000 clones, roughly 70% being singletons. The sequenced material came from PBMCs. All receptors derive from a man in his forties or fifties in good health and CMV-seropositive.

The chain has TRBV6-5 and TRBJ2-6, with TRBD1 identical over 7 bases. This CDR3 region has 16 residues. V trimming: 4 bases; J trimming: 3 bases; junction bases outside the gene matches: 6. Germline loops: CDR1 MNHEY, CDR2 SVGAGI. The CDR3 sequence: CASSSTGLIGANVLTF. Here the CDR3 DNA reads TGTGCCAGCAGTTCGACAGGGCTAATTGGGGCCAACGTCCTGACTTTC.

The V call is TRBV27, the J call TRBJ1-1; no reliable D call. This CDR3 region has 13 residues. Trimming took 0 bases from V and 3 from J, leaving 5 bases between them. Germline V gives CDR1 MNHEY, CDR2 SMNVEV (reference sequence). The CDR3, as DNA: TGTGCCAGCAGTTTATCAACTTACACTGAAGCTTTCTTT. As protein: CASSLSTYTEAFF.

This chain connects TRBV7-7 to TRBJ2-2; D not certain. The CDR3 consists of 13 residues. Germline CDR1 SSHAT, CDR2 FNYEAQ (reference sequence). The ends were cut back, 6 bases at V and 5 bases at J, with 10 bases in the middle. The CDR3 DNA sequence: TGTGCCAGCAGTGACGGGTGGACCGGGGAGCTGTTTTTT. It encodes CASSDGWTGELFF.

V gene TRBV10-1 combines with J gene TRBJ2-4; D is perhaps TRBD2 (6 bases). The CDR3 has 15 amino acids. Germline V gives CDR1 WNHNN, CDR2 SYGVQD (reference sequence). Between the trimmed V and J ends, which lost 4 bases and 6 bases, there was a span of 16 bases. CDR3 loop: CASSVGSAGRNIQYF. The CDR3 bases are TGCGCCAGCAGTGTCGGGTCGGCGGGACGAAACATTCAGTACTTC.

V gene TRBV4-3 combines with J gene TRBJ2-1; no reliable D call. Looked up from germline, CDR1 is LGHNA and CDR2 is YSLEER. The CDR3 extends over 13 amino acids. The V gene lost 0 bases and the J gene lost 6 bases, with 6 bases spanning the gap. The CDR3 sequence is CASSQENSNEQFF. The DNA for the CDR3 is TGCGCCAGCAGCCAAGAGAACTCCAATGAGCAGTTCTTC.

A few counts support this clone. The chain employs TRBV5-6 and TRBJ2-4, with 11 bases fitting TRBD1. The CDR3 runs to 18 residues. The V gene end was trimmed by 4 bases and the J gene end by 1 base; junction bases not matched to a gene: 10. Looked up from germline, CDR1 is SGHDT and CDR2 is YYEEEE. DNA of the CDR3: TGTGCCAGCAGCGACGGGACAGGGGGAGTCGGGGCCAAAAACATTCAGTACTTC. Its protein is CASSDGTGGVGAKNIQYF.

J is TRBJ2-7 and V is TRBV27; maybe TRBD2 (6 bases). The length of the CDR3 is 15 residues. Trimming removed 3 bases at V and 3 bases at J, with 15 bases between. Germline V gives CDR1 MNHEY, CDR2 SMNVEV (reference sequence). CDR3 sequence: CASSFNGGLCYEQYF. The DNA of the CDR3 is TGTGCCAGCAGTTTCAATGGGGGACTTTGCTACGAGCAGTACTTC.

The chain couples TRBV30 to TRBJ2-7; 8 nucleotides line up with TRBD1. This CDR3 comprises 15 residues. Germline V CDR1 and CDR2: GTSNPN, SVGIG (reference sequence). V lost 5 bases and J lost 1; bases outside the gene matches: 10. This chain's CDR3 is CAWLTSQGASYEQYF. The CDR3 coding sequence is TGTGCCTGGTTAACGAGTCAGGGGGCTTCCTACGAGCAGTACTTC.

Judged by abundance, this clone is medium-sized. The V call is TRBV15, the J call TRBJ2-1, with D possibly TRBD1 on 6 matching bases. Germline loops: CDR1 LNHNV, CDR2 YYDKDF (reference sequence). CDR3 size: 13 residues. V was cut by 4 bases and J by 8 bases, with 12 bases left in between. The CDR3: CATSNHRVDEQFF. The CDR3 region has the DNA TGTGCCACCAGCAATCACAGGGTTGATGAGCAGTTCTTC.

The gene calls are TRBV9 and TRBJ2-1, with 11 positions matching TRBD2. The germline V gene encodes CDR1 SGDLS and CDR2 YYNGEE. J lost 0 bases, V lost 0 bases, and 11 bases had no gene match. This CDR3 has 20 amino acids. This CDR3 reads CASSVVGWLAGGYSYNEQFF. The CDR3 DNA sequence: TGTGCCAGCAGCGTAGTAGGATGGCTAGCGGGAGGATACTCCTACAATGAGCAGTTCTTC.

V is TRBV6-5 and J is TRBJ1-2, with D possibly being TRBD1 (6 bases). Germline lookup yields CDR1 MNHEY and CDR2 SVGAGI. The CDR3 covers 14 residues. Trimming stripped 6 bases from V and 2 bases from J, with 13 bases between. Written as DNA, the CDR3 is TGTGCCAGCAGGCCCGGCGGGGGCAACTATGGCTACACCTTC. Its translation is CASRPGGGNYGYTF.

The V and J genes are TRBV11-2 and TRBJ1-1, with D maybe TRBD1 (5 bases). The germline V gene encodes CDR1 SGHAT and CDR2 FQNNGV. The V end was cut by 5 bases, the J end by 4 bases, with 14 bases between. This CDR3 region has 14 residues. CDR3 in amino acids: CASSPVIGVTEAFF. CDR3 DNA sequence: TGTGCCAGCAGCCCAGTGATAGGGGTCACTGAAGCTTTCTTT. The complete variable domain, with remaining parts taken from reference TRBV11-2 and TRBJ1-1, reads EAGVAQSPRYKIIEKRQSVAFWCNPISGHATLYWYQQILGQGPKLLIQFQNNGVVDDSQLPKDRFSAERLKGVDSTLKIQPAKLEDSAVYLCASSPVIGVTEAFFGQGTRLTVV.

This clone was observed a single time. In DNA form, the CDR3 reads TGCGCCAGCAGCCAGCACCGGGGAAGCTCCTACAATGAGCAGTTCTTC. This codes for CASSQHRGSSYNEQFF. The chain has TRBV4-1 and TRBJ2-1; tentative D call: TRBD2 (5 bases). Trimming cost V 3 bases and J 0 bases, with 12 bases left between them. This CDR3 has 16 residues. Germline CDR1 and CDR2: MGHRA and YSYEKL.

V is TRBV29-1 and J is TRBJ1-3; D unresolved. Judging by the DNA end, TRBJ2-2 fits better; the J call may be wrong. CDR1 and CDR2 from the germline V gene are SQVTM and ANQGSEA. The CDR3 is 15 residues long. The CDR3 spells CSVERAGSSTGELFF. CDR3 nucleotides: TGCAGCGTTGAACGCGCCGGGTCTAGCACCGGGGAGCTGTTTTTT.

This clone was counted a few times. V is TRBV19 and J is TRBJ2-3, with TRBD2 matching 7 bases. This CDR3 region has 17 residues. Germline V gene sequence: CDR1 LNHDA, CDR2 SQIVND (reference sequence). The V segment lost 3 bases and the J segment 3 bases; nucleotides outside the gene matches: 12. CDR3 sequence: CASSIGLLGEGTDTQYF. CDR3 bases: TGTGCCAGTAGTATTGGACTTTTAGGGGAGGGGACAGATACGCAGTATTTT.

This chain connects TRBV5-6 to TRBJ1-4; 8 bases agree with TRBD1. Germline loops: CDR1 SGHDT, CDR2 YYEEEE. This CDR3 spans 14 amino acids. V lost 4 bases, J lost 6 bases, and 5 bases stayed unmatched. CDR3 bases: TGTGCCAGCAGCCGCCTGGACAGGGATGAAAAACTGTTTTTT. Amino acid sequence: CASSRLDRDEKLFF.

This clone was counted a single time. The V and J genes are TRBV10-3 and TRBJ2-7, with TRBD1 matching over 12 bases. Unmatched junction bases numbered 12, after V lost 5 bases and J lost 4 bases. This CDR3 spans 17 amino acids. CDR1 is ENHRY and CDR2 is SYGVKD in the germline V gene. CDR3 in amino acids: CAISYSGTGGEYYEQYF. CDR3 sequence (DNA): TGTGCCATCAGTTACTCCGGGACAGGGGGCGAGTATTACGAGCAGTACTTC.

The V gene is TRBV27, the J gene TRBJ2-2, with D perhaps matching TRBD1 (5 bases). This CDR3 region has 14 residues. Trimming removed 7 bases from V and 2 bases from J, with 11 bases in between. The germline V gene has CDR1 MNHEY and CDR2 SMNVEV (reference sequence). The CDR3, as DNA: TGTGCCAGCACCGAGGACACCAACACCGGGGAGCTGTTTTTT. This sequence encodes CASTEDTNTGELFF.

This chain joins TRBV27 and TRBJ2-5; maybe TRBD2 (6 bases). Germline V gene lookup returns CDR1 MNHEY and CDR2 SMNVEV (reference sequence). With 2 bases removed from V and 1 base from J, the gap between germline ends came to 23 bases. This CDR3 has 19 amino acids. CDR3 bases: TGTGCCAGCAGTTTACCGAGAACCTCGGGACTGCTGTTCCAAGAGACCCAGTACTTC. Its protein is CASSLPRTSGLLFQETQYF.

This clone was seen a handful of times. The chain carries TRBV10-3 and TRBJ1-1; 9 bases agree with TRBD1. This CDR3 is built from 13 residues. Unmatched junction bases numbered 5, after V lost 5 bases and J lost 7 bases. Per the germline V gene, CDR1 is ENHRY and CDR2 is SYGVKD. The chain's CDR3 is CAISLQGASEAFF. The CDR3 DNA is TGTGCCATCAGTTTACAGGGGGCAAGTGAAGCTTTCTTT.

The chain combines TRBV27 with TRBJ2-3; 9 bases are a match to TRBD1. Trimming at V came to 2 bases and at J to 1 base, leaving 1 base not matched to a gene. CDR3 size: 15 residues. CDR1 is MNHEY, CDR2 SMNVEV, per germline (reference sequence). CDR3 coding DNA: TGTGCCAGCAGTTTAGGGGACAGGGGCACAGATACGCAGTATTTT. It specifies CASSLGDRGTDTQYF.

The rearrangement uses TRBV11-2 and TRBJ2-2; 10 bases fit TRBD2. Per germline, CDR1 SGHAT and CDR2 FQNNGV. The CDR3 is made up of 16 amino acids. V dropped 5 bases and J dropped 3; count of bases not matched to a gene: 6. CDR3: CASSPSGSLDTGELFF. In DNA form, the CDR3 reads TGTGCCAGCAGCCCTAGCGGGAGTTTGGACACCGGGGAGCTGTTTTTT.